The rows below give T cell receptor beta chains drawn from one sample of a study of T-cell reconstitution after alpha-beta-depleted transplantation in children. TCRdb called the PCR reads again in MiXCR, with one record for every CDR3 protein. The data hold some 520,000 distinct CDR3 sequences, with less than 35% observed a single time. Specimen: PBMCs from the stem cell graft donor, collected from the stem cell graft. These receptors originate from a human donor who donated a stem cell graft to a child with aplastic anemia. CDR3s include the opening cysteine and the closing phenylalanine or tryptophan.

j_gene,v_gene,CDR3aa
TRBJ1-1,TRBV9,CASSVGQGPTEAFF
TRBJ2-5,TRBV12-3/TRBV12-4,CASSGGLPMTQYF
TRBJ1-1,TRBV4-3,CASSQILRMDEAFF
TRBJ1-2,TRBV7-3,CASSLKHRGKDDGYTF
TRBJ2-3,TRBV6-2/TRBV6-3,CASSYRADAGRDTQYF
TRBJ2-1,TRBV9,CASSVASAGGSYNEQFF
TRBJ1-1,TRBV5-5,CASSSLWRSMGTEAFF
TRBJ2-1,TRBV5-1,CASRTRTDNEQFF
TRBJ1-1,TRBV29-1,CSVAGQILNTEAFF
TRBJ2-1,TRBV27,CASGLAGIFNEQFF
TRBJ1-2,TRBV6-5,CASVSGGAGYTF
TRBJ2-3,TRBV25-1,CASSETNRVGDTQYF
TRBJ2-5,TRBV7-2,CASSLRLAGQETQYF
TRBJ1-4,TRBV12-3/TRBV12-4,CASTPSRTGREKLFF
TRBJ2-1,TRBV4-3,CASSQEGIRAGDEQFF
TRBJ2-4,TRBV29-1,CSVAGPENIQYF
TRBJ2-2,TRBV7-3,CASSLVSGELFF
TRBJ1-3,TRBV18,CASSPTGPRSGNTIYF
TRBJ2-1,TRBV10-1,CASSDAGTVEQFF
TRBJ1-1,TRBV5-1,CASSLDWTGFGTEAFF
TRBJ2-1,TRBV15,CATSPKGAETSGYNEQFF
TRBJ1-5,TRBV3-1,CASSRRGYNQPQHF
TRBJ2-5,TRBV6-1,CASRSLGQGYQETQYF
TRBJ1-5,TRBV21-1,CASSKAGGNDSYSNQPQHF
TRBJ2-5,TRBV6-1,CASTSDSLQETQYF
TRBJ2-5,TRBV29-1,CSVAGLAMETQYF
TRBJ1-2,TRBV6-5,CASSYSSDYGYTF
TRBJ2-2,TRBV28,CASSPWTGKNTGELFF
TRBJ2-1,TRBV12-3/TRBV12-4,CASSPRAESLVFF
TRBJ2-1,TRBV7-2,CASSLEGALPYNEQFF
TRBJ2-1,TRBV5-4,CASSLDSANEQFF
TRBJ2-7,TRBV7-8,CASSSKGLAGSYEQYF
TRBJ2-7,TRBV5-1,CASSEDSPYEQYF
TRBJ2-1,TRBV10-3,CAISQDRGNEQFF
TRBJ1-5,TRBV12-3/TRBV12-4,CASSPGPDRGNVAQHF
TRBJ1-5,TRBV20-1,CSATRGLYQPQHF
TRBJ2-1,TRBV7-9,CASSETSGQYNEQFF
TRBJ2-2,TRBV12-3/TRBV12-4,CASSPRTGWDTGELFF
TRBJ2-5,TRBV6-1,CASSRRQLQETQYF
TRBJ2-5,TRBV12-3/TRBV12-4,CASGRAGEETQYF
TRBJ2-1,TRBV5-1,CASSLPGLRGINEQFF